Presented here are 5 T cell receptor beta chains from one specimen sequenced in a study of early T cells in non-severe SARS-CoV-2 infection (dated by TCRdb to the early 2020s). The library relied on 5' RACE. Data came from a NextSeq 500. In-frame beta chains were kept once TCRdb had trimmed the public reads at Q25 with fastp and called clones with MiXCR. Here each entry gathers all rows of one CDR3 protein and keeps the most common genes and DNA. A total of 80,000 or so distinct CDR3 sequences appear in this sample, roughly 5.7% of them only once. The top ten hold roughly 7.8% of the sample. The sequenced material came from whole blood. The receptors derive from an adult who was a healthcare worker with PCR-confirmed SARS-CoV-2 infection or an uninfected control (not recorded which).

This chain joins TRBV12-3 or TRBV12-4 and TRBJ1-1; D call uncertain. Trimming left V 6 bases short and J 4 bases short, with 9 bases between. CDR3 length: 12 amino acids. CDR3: CASRVRTTEAFF. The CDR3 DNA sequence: TGTGCCAGCAGAGTACGAACCACTGAAGCTTTCTTT.

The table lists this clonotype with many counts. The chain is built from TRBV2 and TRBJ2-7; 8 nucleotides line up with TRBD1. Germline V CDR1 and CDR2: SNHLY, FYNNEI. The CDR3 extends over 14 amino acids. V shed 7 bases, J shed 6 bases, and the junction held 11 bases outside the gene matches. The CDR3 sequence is CASKVGTGAFEQYF. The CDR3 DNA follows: TGTGCCAGCAAGGTAGGGACAGGAGCTTTCGAGCAGTACTTC.

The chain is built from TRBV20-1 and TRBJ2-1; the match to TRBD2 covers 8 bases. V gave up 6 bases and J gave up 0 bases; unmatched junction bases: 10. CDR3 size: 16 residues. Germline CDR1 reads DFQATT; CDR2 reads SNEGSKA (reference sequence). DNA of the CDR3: TGCAGTGCGACCGGGACTAGGACTGTCTCCTACAATGAGCAGTTCTTC. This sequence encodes CSATGTRTVSYNEQFF.

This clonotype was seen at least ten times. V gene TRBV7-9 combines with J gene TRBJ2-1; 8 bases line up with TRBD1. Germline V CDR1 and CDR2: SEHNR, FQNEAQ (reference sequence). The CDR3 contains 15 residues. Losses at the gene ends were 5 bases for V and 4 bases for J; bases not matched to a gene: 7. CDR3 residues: CASSNRDRRYNEQFF. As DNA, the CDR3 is TGTGCCAGCAGCAACCGGGACAGGAGATACAATGAGCAGTTCTTC.

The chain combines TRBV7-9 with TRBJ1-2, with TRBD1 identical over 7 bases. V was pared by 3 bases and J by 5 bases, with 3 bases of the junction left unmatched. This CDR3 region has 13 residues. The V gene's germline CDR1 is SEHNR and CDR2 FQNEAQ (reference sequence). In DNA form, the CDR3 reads TGTGCCAGCAGCTTGACAGGGACTTATGGCTACACCTTC. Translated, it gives CASSLTGTYGYTF.